This T cell receptor (beta chain) was recovered during a study of blood T cell repertoires in COVID-19. The CDR3 has 15 amino acids. The germline gives CDR1 SGHRS, CDR2 YFSETQ. V gave up 5 bases and J gave up 0 bases, with 15 bases separating them. Here immunoSEQ multiplex PCR was the method, and the copy in TCRdb shows in-frame clones only, minus some. The sample holds roughly 180,000 clones, about 86% seen once. This chain joins TRBV5-1 and TRBJ2-7, with D possibly being TRBD1 (7 bases). The material sequenced was peripheral blood. The sequence was obtained from a man aged 55 to 70 with acute or convalescent COVID-19. CDR3 nucleotide sequence: TGCGCCAGCAGGTGGGGCCAGGGGGGCTCCTACGAGCAGTACTTC. Protein sequence: CASRWGQGGSYEQYF.